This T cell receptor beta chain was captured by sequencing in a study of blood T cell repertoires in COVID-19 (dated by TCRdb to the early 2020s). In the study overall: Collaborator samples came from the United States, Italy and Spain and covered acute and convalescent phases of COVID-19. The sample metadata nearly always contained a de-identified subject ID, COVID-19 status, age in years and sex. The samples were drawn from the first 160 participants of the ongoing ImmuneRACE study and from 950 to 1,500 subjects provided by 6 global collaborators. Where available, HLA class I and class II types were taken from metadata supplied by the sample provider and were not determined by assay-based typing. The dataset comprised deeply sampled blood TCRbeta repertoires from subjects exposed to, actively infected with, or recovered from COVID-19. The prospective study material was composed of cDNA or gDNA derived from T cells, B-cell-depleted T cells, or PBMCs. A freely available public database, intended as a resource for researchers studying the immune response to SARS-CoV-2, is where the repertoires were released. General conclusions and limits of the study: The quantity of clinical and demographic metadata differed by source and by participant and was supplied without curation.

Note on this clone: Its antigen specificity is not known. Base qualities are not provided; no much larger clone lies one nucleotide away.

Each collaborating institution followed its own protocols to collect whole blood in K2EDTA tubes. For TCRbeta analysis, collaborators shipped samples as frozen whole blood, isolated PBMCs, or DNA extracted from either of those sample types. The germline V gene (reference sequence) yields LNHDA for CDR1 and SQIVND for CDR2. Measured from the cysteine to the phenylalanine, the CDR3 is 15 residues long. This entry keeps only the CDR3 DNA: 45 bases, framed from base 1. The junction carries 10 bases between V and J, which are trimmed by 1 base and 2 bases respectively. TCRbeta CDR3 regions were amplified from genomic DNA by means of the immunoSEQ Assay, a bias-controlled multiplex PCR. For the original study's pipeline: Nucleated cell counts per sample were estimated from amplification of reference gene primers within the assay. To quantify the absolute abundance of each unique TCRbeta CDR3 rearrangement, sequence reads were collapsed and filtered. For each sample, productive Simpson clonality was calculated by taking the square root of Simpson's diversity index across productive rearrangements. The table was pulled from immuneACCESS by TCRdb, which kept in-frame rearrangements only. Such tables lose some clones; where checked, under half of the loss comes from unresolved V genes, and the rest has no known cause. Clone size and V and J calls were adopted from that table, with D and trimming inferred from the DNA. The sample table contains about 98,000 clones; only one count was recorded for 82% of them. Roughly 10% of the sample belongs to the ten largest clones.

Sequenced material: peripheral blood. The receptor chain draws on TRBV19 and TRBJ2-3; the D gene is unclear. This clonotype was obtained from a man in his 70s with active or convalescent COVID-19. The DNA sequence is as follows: TGTGCCAGTAGTATAGGGTTCGAGTTCACAGATACGCAGTATTTT. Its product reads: CASSIGFEFTDTQYF.